The next 5 T cell receptor beta chains were all read from a single sample in a study of shared clonotypes between healthy human individuals. Method: immunoSEQ multiplex PCR; TCRdb's copy keeps in-frame clones and lacks some. Seen here are roughly 200,000 clones, roughly 70% observed once, and the top ten hold less than 11%. What was sequenced was memory CD4+ T cells sorted from blood. The subset here: CD45RA-negative fraction. All receptors derive from a man between 25 and 39 years old in good health.

This chain connects TRBV2 to TRBJ2-5, with D possibly TRBD1 on 6 matching bases. The CDR3 has 15 residues. Germline lookup yields CDR1 SNHLY and CDR2 FYNNEI. V lost 4 bases, J lost 5 bases, and 17 bases lay in between. CDR3 bases: TGTGCCAGCAGTGCCAGGCCAGGGGTTGGGGAGACCCAGTACTTC. Amino acids: CASSARPGVGETQYF.

This chain connects TRBV7-6 to TRBJ2-7, with D possibly matching TRBD1 (6 bases). The CDR3 is 13 residues long. Germline lookup yields CDR1 SGHVS and CDR2 FNYEAQ. V gave up 2 bases and J gave up 3 bases, with 8 bases separating them. The CDR3 sequence is CASSLRQDYEQYF. The CDR3 nucleotides are TGTGCCAGCAGCTTAAGACAGGACTACGAGCAGTACTTC.

The V call is TRBV7-2, the J call TRBJ2-7, with 7 bases aligning to TRBD1. V was pared by 0 bases and J by 0 bases, with 2 bases of the junction left unmatched. The CDR3 is 15 amino acids. Germline V gene lookup returns CDR1 SGHTA and CDR2 FQGNSA. The CDR3 loop is CASSLAGTVSYEQYF. The DNA of the CDR3 is TGTGCCAGCAGCTTAGCCGGGACAGTCTCCTACGAGCAGTACTTC.

This sequence joins TRBV14 and TRBJ1-1; 12 positions match TRBD1. The CDR3 loop spans 17 amino acids. The trim removed 4 bases at V and 5 bases at J, leaving 11 bases unmatched. Germline CDR1 and CDR2: SGHDN and FVKESK. CDR3 coding DNA: TGTGCCAGCAGCCTAGCCGGGACAGGGGGCGCGAAAACTGAAGCTTTCTTT. This encodes CASSLAGTGGAKTEAFF.

The CDR3 protein is CASSPTSGYYNEQFF. CDR3 sequence (DNA): TGTGCCAGCAGCCCTACTAGCGGGTACTACAATGAGCAGTTCTTC. The rearrangement uses TRBV11-2 and TRBJ2-1; 9 bases align to TRBD2. Per the germline V gene, CDR1 is SGHAT and CDR2 is FQNNGV. Losses at the gene ends were 5 bases for V and 3 bases for J; bases not matched to a gene: 5. The CDR3 contains 15 residues.